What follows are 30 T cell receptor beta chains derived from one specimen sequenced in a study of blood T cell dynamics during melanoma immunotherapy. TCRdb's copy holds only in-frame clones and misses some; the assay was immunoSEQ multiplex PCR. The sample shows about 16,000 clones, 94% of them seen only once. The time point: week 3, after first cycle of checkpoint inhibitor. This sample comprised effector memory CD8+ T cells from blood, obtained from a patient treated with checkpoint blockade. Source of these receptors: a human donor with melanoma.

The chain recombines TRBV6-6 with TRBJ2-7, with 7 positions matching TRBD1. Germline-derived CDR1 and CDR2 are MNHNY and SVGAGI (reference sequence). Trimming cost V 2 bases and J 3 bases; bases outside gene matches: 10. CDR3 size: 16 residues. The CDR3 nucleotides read TGTGCCAGCAGTTACCCCCATAGGGGGACAGACTACGAGCAGTACTTC. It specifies CASSYPHRGTDYEQYF.

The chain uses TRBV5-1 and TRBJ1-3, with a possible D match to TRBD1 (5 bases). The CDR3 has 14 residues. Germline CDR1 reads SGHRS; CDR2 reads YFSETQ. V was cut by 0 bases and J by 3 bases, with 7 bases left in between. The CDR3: CASSLDRLGNTIYF. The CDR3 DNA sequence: TGCGCCAGCAGCTTGGACAGGCTTGGAAACACCATATATTTT. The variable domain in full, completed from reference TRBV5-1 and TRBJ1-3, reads KAGVTQTPRYLIKTRGQQVTLSCSPISGHRSVSWYQQTPGQGLQFLFEYFSETQRNKGNFPGRFSGRQFSNSRSEMNVSTLELGDSALYLCASSLDRLGNTIYFGEGSWLTVV.

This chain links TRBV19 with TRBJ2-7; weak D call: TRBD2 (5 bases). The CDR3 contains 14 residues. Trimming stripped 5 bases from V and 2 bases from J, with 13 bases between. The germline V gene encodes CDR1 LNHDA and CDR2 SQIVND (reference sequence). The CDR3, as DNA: TGTGCCAGTAGTCCCCGAGCGGATACCTACGAGCAGTACTTC. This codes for CASSPRADTYEQYF. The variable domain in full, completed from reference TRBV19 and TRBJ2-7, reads DGGITQSPKYLFRKEGQNVTLSCEQNLNHDAMYWYRQDPGQGLRLIYYSQIVNDFQKGDIAEGYSVSREKKESFPLTVTSAQKNPTAFYLCASSPRADTYEQYFGPGTRLTVT.

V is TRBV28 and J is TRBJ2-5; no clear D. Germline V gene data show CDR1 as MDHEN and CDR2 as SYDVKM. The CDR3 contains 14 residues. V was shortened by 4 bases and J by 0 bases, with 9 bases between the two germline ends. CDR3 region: CASSSTRYQETQYF. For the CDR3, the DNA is TGTGCCAGCAGTTCGACACGCTACCAAGAGACCCAGTACTTC.

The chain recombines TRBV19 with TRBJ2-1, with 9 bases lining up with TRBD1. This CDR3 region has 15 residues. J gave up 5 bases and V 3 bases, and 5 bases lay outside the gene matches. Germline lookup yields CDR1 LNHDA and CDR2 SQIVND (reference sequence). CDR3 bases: TGTGCCAGTAGTATCCCACAGGGGGCGGACAATGAGCAGTTCTTC. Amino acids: CASSIPQGADNEQFF. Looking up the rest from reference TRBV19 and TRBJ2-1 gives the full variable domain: DGGITQSPKYLFRKEGQNVTLSCEQNLNHDAMYWYRQDPGQGLRLIYYSQIVNDFQKGDIAEGYSVSREKKESFPLTVTSAQKNPTAFYLCASSIPQGADNEQFFGPGTRLTVL.

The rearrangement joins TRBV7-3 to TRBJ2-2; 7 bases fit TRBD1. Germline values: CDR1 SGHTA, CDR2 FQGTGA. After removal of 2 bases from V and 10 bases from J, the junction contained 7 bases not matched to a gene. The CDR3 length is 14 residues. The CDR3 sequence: CASSLGTVGEELFF. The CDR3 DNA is TGTGCCAGCAGCTTAGGGACAGTCGGGGAGGAGCTGTTTTTT.

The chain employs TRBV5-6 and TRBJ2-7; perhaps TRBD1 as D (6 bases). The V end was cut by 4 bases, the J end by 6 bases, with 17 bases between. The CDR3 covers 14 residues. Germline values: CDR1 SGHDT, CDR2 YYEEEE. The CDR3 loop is CASSPTPKGGEQYF. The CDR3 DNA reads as TGTGCCAGCAGCCCGACACCAAAAGGGGGCGAGCAGTACTTC.

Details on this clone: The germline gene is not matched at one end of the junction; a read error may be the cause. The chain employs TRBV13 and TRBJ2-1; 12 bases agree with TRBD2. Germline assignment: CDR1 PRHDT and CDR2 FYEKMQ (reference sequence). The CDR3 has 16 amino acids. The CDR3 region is CTSSSASGRDYNEQFF. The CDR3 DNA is TGTACCAGCAGCTCGGCTAGCGGGAGGGATTACAATGAGCAGTTCTTC.

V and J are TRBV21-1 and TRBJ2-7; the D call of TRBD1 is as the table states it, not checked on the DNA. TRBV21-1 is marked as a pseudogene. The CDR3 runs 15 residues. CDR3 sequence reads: CASPNPGLGMDEQYF. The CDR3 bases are TGTGCCAGCCCTAACCCAGGGCTTGGGATGGACGAGCAGTACTTC.

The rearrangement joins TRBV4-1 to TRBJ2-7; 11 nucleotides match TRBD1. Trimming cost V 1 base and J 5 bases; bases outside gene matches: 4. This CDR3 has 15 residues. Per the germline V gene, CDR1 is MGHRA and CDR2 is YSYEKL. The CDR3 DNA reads TGCGCCAGCAGCCAAGGGACAGGGGGCATCGACGAGCAGTACTTC. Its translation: CASSQGTGGIDEQYF.

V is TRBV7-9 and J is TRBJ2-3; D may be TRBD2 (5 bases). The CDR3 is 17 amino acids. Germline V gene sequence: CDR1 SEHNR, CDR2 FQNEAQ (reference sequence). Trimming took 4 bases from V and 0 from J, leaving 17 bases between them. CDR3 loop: CASSSGYEGPSTDTQYF. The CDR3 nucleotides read TGTGCCAGCAGCTCCGGTTATGAGGGCCCCAGCACAGATACGCAGTATTTT. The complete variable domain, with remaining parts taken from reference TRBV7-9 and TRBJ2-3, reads DTGVSQNPRHKITKRGQNVTFRCDPISEHNRLYWYRQTLGQGPEFLTYFQNEAQLEKSRLLSDRFSAERPKGSFSTLEIQRTEQGDSAMYLCASSSGYEGPSTDTQYFGPGTRLTVL.

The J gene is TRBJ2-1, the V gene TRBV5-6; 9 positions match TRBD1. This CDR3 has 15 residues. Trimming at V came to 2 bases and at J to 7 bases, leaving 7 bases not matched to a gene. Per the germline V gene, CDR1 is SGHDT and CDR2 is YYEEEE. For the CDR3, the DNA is TGTGCCAGCAGCTTCGGGACAGGGAGCGGGAATGAGCAGTTCTTC. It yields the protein CASSFGTGSGNEQFF.

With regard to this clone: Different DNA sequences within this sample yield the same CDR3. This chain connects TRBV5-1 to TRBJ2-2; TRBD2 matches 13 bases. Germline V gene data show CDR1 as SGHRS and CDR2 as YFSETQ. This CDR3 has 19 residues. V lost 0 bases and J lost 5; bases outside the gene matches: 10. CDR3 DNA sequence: TGCGCCAGCAGCTTGGTAGACGGACTAGCGGGAGTAAAAACCGGGGAGCTGTTTTTT. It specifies CASSLVDGLAGVKTGELFF.

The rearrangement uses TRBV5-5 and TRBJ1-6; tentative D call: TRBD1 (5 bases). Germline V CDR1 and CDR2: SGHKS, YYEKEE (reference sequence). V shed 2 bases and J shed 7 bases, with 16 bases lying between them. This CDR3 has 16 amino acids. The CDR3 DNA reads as TGTGCCAGCAGCTTTCACGGGGCCCGGAGGAATTCACCCCTCCACTTT. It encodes CASSFHGARRNSPLHF.

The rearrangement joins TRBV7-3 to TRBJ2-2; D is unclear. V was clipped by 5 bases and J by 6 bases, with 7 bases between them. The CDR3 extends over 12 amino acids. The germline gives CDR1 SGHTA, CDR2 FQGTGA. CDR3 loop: CASSARPGELFF. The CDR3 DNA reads TGTGCCAGCAGCGCTAGGCCCGGGGAGCTGTTTTTT.

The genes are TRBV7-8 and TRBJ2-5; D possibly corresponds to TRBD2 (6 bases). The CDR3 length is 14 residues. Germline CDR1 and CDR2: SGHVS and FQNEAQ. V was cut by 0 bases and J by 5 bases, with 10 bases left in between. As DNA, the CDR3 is TGTGCCAGCAGCTTAGCGAGGGCGGGGGAGACCCAGTACTTC. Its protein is CASSLARAGETQYF.

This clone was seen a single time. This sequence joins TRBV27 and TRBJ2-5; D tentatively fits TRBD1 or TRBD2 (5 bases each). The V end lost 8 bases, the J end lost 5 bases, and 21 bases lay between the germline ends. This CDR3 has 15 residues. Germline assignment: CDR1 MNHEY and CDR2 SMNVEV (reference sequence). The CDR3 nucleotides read TGTGCCAGCGGCCCTGAGGGGCGCAGCTGGGAGACCCAGTACTTC. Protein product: CASGPEGRSWETQYF.

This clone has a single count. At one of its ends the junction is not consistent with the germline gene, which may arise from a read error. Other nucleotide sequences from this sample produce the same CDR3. Written as DNA, the CDR3 is TGCGCCAGCAGCGTAGCTGGGGAGGGGGAGACGTACGAGCAGTACTTC. Protein: CASSVAGEGETYEQYF. This sequence joins TRBV9 and TRBJ2-7, with a tentative D call TRBD2 (7 bases). The CDR3 loop spans 16 amino acids. Germline assignment: CDR1 SGDLS and CDR2 YYNGEE.

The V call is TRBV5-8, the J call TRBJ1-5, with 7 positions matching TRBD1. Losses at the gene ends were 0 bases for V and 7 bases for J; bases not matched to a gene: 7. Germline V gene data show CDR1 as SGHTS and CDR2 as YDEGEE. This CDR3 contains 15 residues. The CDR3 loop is CASSLVDRLRQPQHF. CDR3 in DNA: TGTGCCAGCAGCTTGGTGGACAGGCTTCGACAGCCCCAGCATTTT.

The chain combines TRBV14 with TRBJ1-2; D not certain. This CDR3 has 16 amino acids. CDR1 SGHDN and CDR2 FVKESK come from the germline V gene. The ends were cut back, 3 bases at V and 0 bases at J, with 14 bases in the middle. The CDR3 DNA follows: TGTGCCAGCAGCCAGTTCAAGGGCAGAACTAACTATGGCTACACCTTC. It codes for CASSQFKGRTNYGYTF.

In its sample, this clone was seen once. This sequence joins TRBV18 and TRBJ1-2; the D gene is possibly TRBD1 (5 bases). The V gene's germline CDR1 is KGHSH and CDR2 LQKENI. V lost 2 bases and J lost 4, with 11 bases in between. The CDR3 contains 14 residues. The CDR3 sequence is CASSPEGPPYGYTF. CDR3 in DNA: TGTGCCAGCTCACCAGAGGGACCCCCCTATGGCTACACCTTC.

The CDR3, as DNA: TGTGCCAGCAGTTTAGGCGGGATCGTCACCGGGGAGCTGTTTTTT. Its protein product is CASSLGGIVTGELFF. This sequence joins TRBV27 and TRBJ2-2; weak D call: TRBD2 (6 bases). Germline V CDR1 and CDR2: MNHEY, SMNVEV (reference sequence). CDR3 length equals 15 residues. The V end was cut by 2 bases, the J end by 4 bases, with 11 bases between.

CDR3 sequence: CASSVGNSAHEQYF. CDR3 bases: TGTGCCAGCAGCGTAGGCAATTCGGCCCACGAGCAGTACTTC. The gene calls are TRBV9 and TRBJ2-7; D is unclear. Trimming stripped 0 bases from V and 5 bases from J, with 12 bases between. The germline V gene has CDR1 SGDLS and CDR2 YYNGEE. This CDR3 region has 14 residues.

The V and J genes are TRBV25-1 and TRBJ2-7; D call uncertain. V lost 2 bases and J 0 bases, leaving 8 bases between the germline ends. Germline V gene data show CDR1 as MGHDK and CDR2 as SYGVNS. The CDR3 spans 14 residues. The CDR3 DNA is TGTGCCAGCAGTGAACTCAGAAGCTCCTACGAGCAGTACTTC. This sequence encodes CASSELRSSYEQYF.

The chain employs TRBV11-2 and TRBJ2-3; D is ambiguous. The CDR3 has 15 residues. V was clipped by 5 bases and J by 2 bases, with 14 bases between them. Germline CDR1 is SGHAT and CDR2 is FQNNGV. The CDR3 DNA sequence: TGTGCCAGCAGCCTACCGAGGCGATTCACAGATACGCAGTATTTT. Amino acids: CASSLPRRFTDTQYF.

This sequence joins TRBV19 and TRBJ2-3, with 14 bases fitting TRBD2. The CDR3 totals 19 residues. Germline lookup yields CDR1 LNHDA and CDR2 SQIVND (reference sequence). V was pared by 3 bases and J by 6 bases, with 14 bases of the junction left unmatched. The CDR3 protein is CASSMGYLGTSGSGDTQYF. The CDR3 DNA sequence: TGTGCCAGTAGTATGGGATACCTCGGGACTAGCGGGAGTGGGGATACGCAGTATTTT.

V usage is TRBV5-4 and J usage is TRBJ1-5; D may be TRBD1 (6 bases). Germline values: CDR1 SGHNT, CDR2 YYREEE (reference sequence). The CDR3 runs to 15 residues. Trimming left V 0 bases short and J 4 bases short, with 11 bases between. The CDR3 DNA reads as TGTGCCAGCAGCTTGGGGGGACAACCGAATCAGCCCCAGCATTTT. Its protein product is CASSLGGQPNQPQHF.

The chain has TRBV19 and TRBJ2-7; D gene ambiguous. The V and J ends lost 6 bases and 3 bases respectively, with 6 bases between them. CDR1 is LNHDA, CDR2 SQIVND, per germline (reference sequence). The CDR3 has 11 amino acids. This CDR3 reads CASSNSYEQYF. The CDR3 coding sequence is TGTGCCAGTAGCAACAGCTACGAGCAGTACTTC. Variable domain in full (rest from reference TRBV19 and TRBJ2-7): DGGITQSPKYLFRKEGQNVTLSCEQNLNHDAMYWYRQDPGQGLRLIYYSQIVNDFQKGDIAEGYSVSREKKESFPLTVTSAQKNPTAFYLCASSNSYEQYFGPGTRLTVT.

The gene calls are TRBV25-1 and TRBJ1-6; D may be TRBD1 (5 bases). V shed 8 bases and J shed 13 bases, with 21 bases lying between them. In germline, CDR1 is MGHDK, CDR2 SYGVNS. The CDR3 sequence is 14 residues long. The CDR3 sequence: CASGDLSGPGPLHF. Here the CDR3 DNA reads TGTGCCAGCGGGGACCTGTCGGGGCCAGGGCCCCTCCACTTT.

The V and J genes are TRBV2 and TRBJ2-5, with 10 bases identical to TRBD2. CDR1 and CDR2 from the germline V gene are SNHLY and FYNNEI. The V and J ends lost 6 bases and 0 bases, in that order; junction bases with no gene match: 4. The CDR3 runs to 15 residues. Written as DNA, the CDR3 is TGTGCCAGCAGAAAACTAGCGGGGTACCAAGAGACCCAGTACTTC. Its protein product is CASRKLAGYQETQYF.